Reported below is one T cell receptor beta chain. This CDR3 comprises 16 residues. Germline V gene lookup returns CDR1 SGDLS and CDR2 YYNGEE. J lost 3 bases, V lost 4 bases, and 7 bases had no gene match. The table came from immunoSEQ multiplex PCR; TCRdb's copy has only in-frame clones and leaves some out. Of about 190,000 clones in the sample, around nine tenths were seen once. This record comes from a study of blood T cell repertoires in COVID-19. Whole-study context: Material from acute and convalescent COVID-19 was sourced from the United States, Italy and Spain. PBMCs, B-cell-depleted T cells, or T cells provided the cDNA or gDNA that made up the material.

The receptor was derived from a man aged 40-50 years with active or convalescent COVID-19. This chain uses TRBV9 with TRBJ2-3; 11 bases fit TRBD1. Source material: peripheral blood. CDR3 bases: TGTGCCAGCAGCTACGCCGGGACAGGGGGTACAGATACGCAGTATTTT. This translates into CASSYAGTGGTDTQYF.